The sequence of this T cell receptor beta chain was determined in a study of shared clonotypes between healthy human individuals. Findings and caveats of the study: Around 5% of naive CD4 clonotypes were shared across four donors. Among non-shared clonotypes, generation probabilities were lower than among those shared by all four donors. Since donors were few, the genetic and exposure-history diversity represented was limited.

Trimming pared 0 bases from V and 5 bases from J, leaving 14 bases between. The CDR3 is 15 amino acids. Germline CDR1 SGHRS, CDR2 YFSETQ. The assay was immunoSEQ multiplex PCR, and TCRdb's table has in-frame clones only and misses some. The repertoire holds about 2.1 million clones, with roughly 93% as singletons. Worth noting for this clone: Its cognate antigen is unknown.

The naive CD8 subset, CD45RO-negative cells positively selected for CCR7, excluded terminally differentiated effector memory CD45RA+ cells. The chain recombines TRBV5-1 with TRBJ1-1; tentative D call: TRBD1 (6 bases). The sequence was obtained from a man between 18 and 35 years old in good health. Some clones in this sample may be carry-over from other donors' samples. Input material: naive CD8+ T cells from PBMCs. The DNA of the CDR3 is TGCGCCAGCAGCTTGGCCGGGGGGGCCGGGACTGAAGCTTTCTTT. This gives the protein CASSLAGGAGTEAFF.